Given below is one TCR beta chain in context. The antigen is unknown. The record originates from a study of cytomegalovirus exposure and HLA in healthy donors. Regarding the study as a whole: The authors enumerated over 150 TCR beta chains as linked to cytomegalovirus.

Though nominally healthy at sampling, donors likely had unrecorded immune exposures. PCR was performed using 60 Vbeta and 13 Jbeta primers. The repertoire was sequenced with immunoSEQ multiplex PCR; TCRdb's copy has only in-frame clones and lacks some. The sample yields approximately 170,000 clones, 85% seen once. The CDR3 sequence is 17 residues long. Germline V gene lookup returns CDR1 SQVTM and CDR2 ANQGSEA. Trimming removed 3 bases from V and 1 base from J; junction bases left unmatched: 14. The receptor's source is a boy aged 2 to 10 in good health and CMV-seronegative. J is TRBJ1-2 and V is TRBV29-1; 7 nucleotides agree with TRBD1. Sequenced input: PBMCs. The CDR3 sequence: CSVDYGPRDSFNYGYTF. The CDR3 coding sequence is TGCAGCGTTGATTACGGCCCCCGGGACAGTTTTAACTATGGCTACACCTTC.